This T cell receptor (beta chain) was profiled in a study of T cells in Graves' hyperthyroidism and ophthalmopathy. Amplification of TCR beta CDR3 regions was performed using RNA transcripts as template. An initial round of RT-PCR targeting the TCR CDR3 relied on the HTBI primer set. One entry per CDR3 protein, called by TCRdb with MiXCR from the multiplex PCR reads. The data hold approximately 330,000 distinct CDR3 sequences, with 21% observed a single time. This clonotype was seen ten or more times. In germline, CDR1 is LNHDA, CDR2 SQIVND (reference sequence). V lost 4 bases and J 1 base, leaving 14 bases between the germline ends. This CDR3 has 15 amino acids.

The sequence was collected from a woman between 50 and 59 years old with Graves' hyperthyroidism. The rearrangement uses TRBV19 and TRBJ2-7, with D uncertain. Sequencing was performed on blood. The DNA of the CDR3 is TGTGCCAGTAGTACCTCGGCACTGGGATCCTACGAGCAGTACTTC. Protein sequence: CASSTSALGSYEQYF.